Listed below are T cell receptor beta chains from one sample, sequenced in a study of cytomegalovirus exposure and HLA in healthy donors. The method was immunoSEQ multiplex PCR; TCRdb's version includes in-frame clones alone and lacks a portion of them. This sample carries under 130,000 clones, roughly three quarters of them seen once, and the ten largest clones take 1% to 1.5%. Sequenced sample: PBMCs. The receptors come from a man between 40 and 49 years old in good health and CMV-seronegative. CDR3s include the opening cysteine and the closing phenylalanine or tryptophan.

V gene	J gene	CDR3 length	CDR3 protein
TRBV6-6	TRBJ1-3	13	CAGREASGNTIYF
TRBV5-8	TRBJ1-5	14	CASSLFRSNQPQHF
TRBV6-1	TRBJ2-7	12	CASSVGAYEQYF
TRBV27	TRBJ1-4	14	CASSLGGISEKLFF
TRBV6-5	TRBJ1-4	13	CASSYWTGEKLFF
TRBV19	TRBJ2-7	13	CASSFSTNYEQYF
TRBV7-2	TRBJ1-5	16	CASSLIARDSNQPQHF
TRBV5-6	TRBJ2-7	15	CASSLSVRGGYEQYF
TRBV28	TRBJ1-1	15	CASKPEQGVNTEAFF
TRBV28	TRBJ1-2	15	CASSLIGGQVYGYTF
TRBV5-1	TRBJ2-1	18	CASSLLGAGRSSYNEQFF
TRBV5-1	TRBJ2-5	15	CASSRDFTIQETQYF
TRBV12-5	TRBJ2-5	15	CASGLGREGQETQYF
TRBV9	TRBJ2-7	13	CASSVSGDYEQYF
TRBV19	TRBJ1-1	16	CASSMAHVGANTEAFF
TRBV19	TRBJ2-7	15	CASSKGAGGWYEQYF
TRBV6-5	TRBJ1-2	15	CASSYSPGGAGGYTF
TRBV5-1	TRBJ2-7	14	CASSQDRGFGEQYF
TRBV2	NA	15	CASSDPGQGIYEQYF
TRBV7-3	TRBJ2-3	16	CASSSYSGTGGDSQYF
TRBV9	TRBJ2-7	15	CASSVGQGTSYEQYF
TRBV11-2	TRBJ1-3	13	CASGQGSGNTIYF
TRBV19	TRBJ2-1	11	CASQFVDEQFF
TRBV30	TRBJ1-6	18	CAWSVSEGLGSYNSPLHF
TRBV4-2	TRBJ2-7	15	CASSHYGQGVFEQYF
TRBV10-3	TRBJ1-1	16	CAISDLRTGMNTEAFF
TRBV7-9	TRBJ2-5	15	CASSPERTGGETQYF
TRBV25-1	TRBJ1-2	15	CASSEAGRGLYGYTF
TRBV7-9	TRBJ1-1	12	CSSSEGGTEAFF
TRBV18	TRBJ1-4	15	CASSRSGNGDEKLFF
TRBV7-9	TRBJ2-7	15	CSSSLREAGFYEQYF
TRBV5-1	TRBJ2-3	15	CASSGRTGDTDTQYF
TRBV6-4	TRBJ2-3	15	CASSIVAGAADTQYF
TRBV6-6	TRBJ1-6	15	CASSYSEQGGSPLHF
TRBV4-1	TRBJ1-2	12	CASSPGQGTYTF
TRBV13	TRBJ2-7	14	CASSSGTGGLEQYF
TRBV5-6	TRBJ2-3	12	CASSLERYTQYF
TRBV7-2	TRBJ1-2	15	CASSLARRQRSGYTF
TRBV30	TRBJ1-2	12	CGRNYGDYGYTF
TRBV4-1	TRBJ2-1	18	CASSQMGLAGSSYNEQFF
TRBV5-4	TRBJ2-7	15	CASSTRTSAIYEQYF
TRBV27	TRBJ2-1	15	CASSLIRGPYNEQFF
TRBV7-2	TRBJ2-3	15	CASSPDSLGTDTQYF
TRBV6-5	TRBJ1-2	14	CASSYTGKNYGYTF
TRBV5-4	TRBJ1-4	16	CASSWGGGPTNEKLFF
TRBV5-8	TRBJ1-1	14	CATTDQRLNTEAFF
TRBV29-1	TRBJ1-1	16	CSVFLGTIPRNTEAFF
TRBV4-1	TRBJ2-5	17	CASRPNRLAGVGETQYF
TRBV6-6	TRBJ1-5	15	CASSSGGNSNQPQHF
TRBV28	TRBJ1-6	15	CASSLGGSYNSPLHF
TRBV6-5	TRBJ1-2	14	CASSYRGQRGGYTF
TRBV25-1	TRBJ2-3	16	CASSEYVAGREDTQYF
TRBV4-3	TRBJ1-2	15	CASSQGRGLFNGYTF
TRBV11-3	TRBJ2-1	15	CASSLRGIEYNEQFF
TRBV27	TRBJ2-3	18	CASSFPPRSGAATDTQYF